This T cell receptor (beta chain) was identified during a study of beta chain features in type 1 diabetes. Study overall: Age, gender and cell yields were alike across patients and healthy donors.

CDR3 length: 13 amino acids. CDR1 and CDR2 from the germline V gene are SGHTA and FQGNSA. V lost 5 bases, J lost 8 bases, and 13 bases lay in between. The investigators reverse transcribed all of the isolated RNA, so they sequenced expressed TCRB transcripts. The repertoire was sequenced with immunoSEQ multiplex PCR; TCRdb's copy has only in-frame clones and lacks some. The sample yields over 120,000 clones, roughly a tenth seen once. Blood was collected once per donor into heparin, averaging about 0.12 L. All of the sorted populations showed purity greater than 95%. Sequenced input: naive CD4+ T cells from blood. The chain carries TRBV7-2 and TRBJ2-1; tentative D call: TRBD2 (5 bases). The clonotype was recovered from a young man in good health. The CDR3 region is CASSRYTEDEQFF. CDR3 bases: TGTGCCAGCAGCAGATACACGGAGGATGAGCAGTTCTTC.